These 17 T cell receptor beta chains were all obtained from the same sample, sequenced in a study of T cell repertoires in cytomegalovirus infection. One entry per CDR3 protein, called by TCRdb with MiXCR from the reads. The profile shows roughly 230,000 distinct CDR3 sequences, 22% of them singletons. The sequenced sample consisted of CD8+ T cells from PBMCs. These receptor sequences come from a human donor in good health (CMV status not recorded). Some clones in this sample may be carry-over from other donors' samples.

This clonotype has just a few counts. V usage is TRBV6-1 and J usage is TRBJ1-5, with D uncertain. Germline CDR1 is MNHNS and CDR2 is SASEGT. V was cut by 2 bases and J by 0 bases, with 11 bases left in between. The CDR3 is made up of 16 amino acids. CDR3 DNA sequence: TGTGCCAGCAGTGAATTGACTCTTTATAGCAATCAGCCCCAGCATTTT. This encodes CASSELTLYSNQPQHF.

This chain links TRBV20-1 with TRBJ2-1; D is unresolved. From germline, CDR1 is DFQATT and CDR2 SNEGSKA (reference sequence). Deletions cut 0 bases from V and 3 bases from J, with 15 bases between. The CDR3 runs to 16 residues. The CDR3 region is CSARDPTTNFYNEQFF. Written as DNA, the CDR3 is TGCAGTGCTAGAGATCCAACCACTAACTTCTACAATGAGCAGTTCTTC.

This clonotype was seen repeatedly, ten times or more. The V call is TRBV7-9, the J call TRBJ2-7; no reliable D call. Germline assignment: CDR1 SEHNR and CDR2 FQNEAQ (reference sequence). CDR3 length: 13 amino acids. V was pared by 3 bases and J by 3 bases, with 9 bases between. The CDR3 loop is CASSLAGHYEQYF. CDR3 DNA: TGTGCCAGCAGCTTGGCCGGTCACTACGAGCAGTACTTC.

This clonotype was detected ten times or more. This chain joins TRBV7-8 and TRBJ2-3, with D tentatively TRBD1 (5 bases). Trimming cost V 6 bases and J 2 bases, with 18 bases left between them. Germline-derived CDR1 and CDR2 are SGHVS and FQNEAQ. The CDR3 length is 16 residues. This chain's CDR3 is CASSPDRGPTTDTQYF. The CDR3 DNA is TGTGCCAGCAGTCCGGATAGGGGTCCAACCACAGATACGCAGTATTTT.

This clonotype was counted a few times. The V call is TRBV7-2, the J call TRBJ2-7; D tentatively fits TRBD1 or TRBD2 (5 bases each). CDR3 length: 15 amino acids. The germline V gene has CDR1 SGHTA and CDR2 FQGNSA. The V end lost 2 bases, the J end lost 6 bases, and 17 bases lay between the germline ends. DNA of the CDR3: TGTGCCAGCAGCTTAATGGCAGAGGGGTACTCCGAGCAGTACTTC. Protein product: CASSLMAEGYSEQYF.

This clonotype was recorded at least ten times. CDR3 in DNA: TGTGCCAGCAGCAACCAACCTAAAGTCACCGGGGAGCTGTTTTTT. Encoded protein: CASSNQPKVTGELFF. The chain uses TRBV7-8 and TRBJ2-2; no definite D call. The CDR3 has 15 residues. Trimming cost V 5 bases and J 4 bases, with 14 bases left between them. Germline V gene sequence: CDR1 SGHVS, CDR2 FQNEAQ.

The CDR3, as DNA: TGTGCCAGCAGTTTTACGGATTACGGGTTTACTGAAGCTTTCTTT. Residues: CASSFTDYGFTEAFF. The V and J genes are TRBV28 and TRBJ1-1; D gene uncertain. CDR3 length: 15 residues. Germline CDR1 is MDHEN and CDR2 is SYDVKM. The ends were cut back, 3 bases at V and 5 bases at J, with 16 bases in the middle.

This clonotype was counted many times. The chain combines TRBV15 with TRBJ2-1; no clear D gene. The CDR3 has 12 residues. Germline CDR1 is LNHNV and CDR2 is YYDKDF (reference sequence). V lost 6 bases, J lost 3 bases, and 6 bases lay in between. The CDR3 DNA follows: TGTGCCACCAGTTCCTACTACAATGAGCAGTTCTTC. It encodes CATSSYYNEQFF. The whole variable domain, remainder taken from reference TRBV15 and TRBJ2-1, is DAMVIQNPRYQVTQFGKPVTLSCSQTLNHNVMYWYQQKSSQAPKLLFHYYDKDFNNEADTPDNFQSRRPNTSFCFLDIRSPGLGDTAMYLCATSSYYNEQFFGPGTRLTVL.

On this clonotype: A much larger clone lies one base from this, so it may be a read error. As the CDR3 is not closed by the conserved phenylalanine or tryptophan, this likely results from a read error. J is TRBJ2-2 and V is TRBV7-9; a weak D match, TRBD2 (5 bases). The V end was cut by 1 base, the J end by 5 bases, with 8 bases between. Germline loops: CDR1 SEHNR, CDR2 FQNEAQ (reference sequence). The CDR3 is 14 amino acids. This chain's CDR3 is CASSLVRGTGELFS. The CDR3 DNA sequence: TGTGCCAGCAGCTTAGTTCGCGGGACCGGGGAGCTGTTTTCT.

This clonotype was seen a few times. This sequence joins TRBV29-1 and TRBJ1-2; 7 nucleotides line up with TRBD1. This CDR3 contains 14 residues. The V and J ends lost 2 bases and 8 bases, in that order; junction bases with no gene match: 11. Germline loops: CDR1 SQVTM, CDR2 ANQGSEA. Here the CDR3 DNA reads TGCAGCGTTGAACTAGGGACAGCGGGACGGGGCTACACCTTC. Translation: CSVELGTAGRGYTF.

This clonotype was recorded many times. J is TRBJ2-4 and V is TRBV7-2; 8 nucleotides line up with TRBD1. The length of the CDR3 is 14 residues. Trimming at V came to 5 bases and at J to 6 bases, leaving 6 bases not matched to a gene. Germline CDR1 reads SGHTA; CDR2 reads FQGNSA. CDR3 nucleotides: TGTGCCAGCAGCCCTACAGGGGGTGGAAACATTCAGTACTTC. This gives the protein CASSPTGGGNIQYF.

The genes are TRBV7-4 and TRBJ2-3; D is possibly TRBD1 (5 bases). The CDR3 runs 16 residues. With 3 bases removed from V and 2 bases from J, the gap between germline ends came to 15 bases. CDR1 is SGHVT, CDR2 SQSDAQ, per germline. The CDR3: CASSFDSSEYTDTQYF. The CDR3 nucleotides read TGTGCCAGCAGCTTCGACAGTTCAGAGTACACAGATACGCAGTATTTT.

This chain connects TRBV11-3 to TRBJ2-3; D may be TRBD2 (6 bases). Germline V CDR1 and CDR2: SGHNT, YENEEA. The CDR3 totals 21 residues. Trimming removed 3 bases at V and 0 bases at J, with 28 bases between. The CDR3 DNA follows: TGTGCCAGCAGCTTCGGTTGGGTAACAGGAGACGGGGGAGCAAGCACAGATACGCAGTATTTT. Translating gives CASSFGWVTGDGGASTDTQYF.

The V gene is TRBV7-9, the J gene TRBJ2-5; D is possibly TRBD1 (5 bases). V shed 8 bases and J shed 2 bases, with 15 bases lying between them. The germline CDR1 and CDR2 sequences are SEHNR and FQNEAQ (reference sequence). The CDR3 totals 14 residues. The chain's CDR3 is CASVRTNEQETQYF. DNA for the CDR3: TGTGCCAGCGTTAGGACAAACGAGCAAGAGACCCAGTACTTC.

This clonotype was observed once. The CDR3 sequence is CASSLAGGGSYGYTF. The CDR3, as DNA: TGTGCCAGCAGTTTAGCTGGGGGCGGATCCTATGGCTACACCTTC. V gene TRBV12-3 or TRBV12-4 combines with J gene TRBJ1-2; possible D gene TRBD1, 6 bases. CDR3 length: 15 residues. Deletions cut 0 bases from V and 4 bases from J, with 12 bases between.

This clonotype was seen more than once but under ten times. The V call is TRBV20-1, the J call TRBJ2-2; 7 bases fit TRBD1. CDR3 size: 15 residues. Looked up from germline, CDR1 is DFQATT and CDR2 is SNEGSKA (reference sequence). Trimming at V came to 3 bases and at J to 1 base, leaving 5 bases not matched to a gene. The CDR3 DNA reads as TGCAGTGCTAGGGCCGGGACAGTGAACACCGGGGAGCTGTTTTTT. Translating gives CSARAGTVNTGELFF.

The CDR3 nucleotides read TGTGCCAGCTCACAGGGAACCTATGGCTACACCTTC. This translates into CASSQGTYGYTF. This rearrangement joins TRBV5-8 to TRBJ1-2; TRBD1 is a possible D gene (6 bases). Between the trimmed V and J ends, which lost 7 bases and 4 bases, there was a span of 11 bases. Germline V CDR1 and CDR2: SGHTS, YDEGEE. The CDR3 length is 12 residues.